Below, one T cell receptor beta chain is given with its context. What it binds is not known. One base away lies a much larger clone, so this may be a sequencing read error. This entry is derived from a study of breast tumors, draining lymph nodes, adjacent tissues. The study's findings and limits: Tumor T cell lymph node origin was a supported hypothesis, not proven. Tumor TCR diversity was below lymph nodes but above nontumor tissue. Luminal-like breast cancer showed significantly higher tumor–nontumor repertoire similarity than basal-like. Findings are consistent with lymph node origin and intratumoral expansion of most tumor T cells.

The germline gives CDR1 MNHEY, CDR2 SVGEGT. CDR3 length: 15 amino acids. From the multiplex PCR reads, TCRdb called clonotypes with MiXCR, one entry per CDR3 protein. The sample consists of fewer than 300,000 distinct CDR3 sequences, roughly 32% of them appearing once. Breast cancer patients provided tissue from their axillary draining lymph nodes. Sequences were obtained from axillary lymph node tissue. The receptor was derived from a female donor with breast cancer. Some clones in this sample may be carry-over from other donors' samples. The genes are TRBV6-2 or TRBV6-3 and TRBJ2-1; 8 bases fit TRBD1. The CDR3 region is CASSVGQGYYNGQFF. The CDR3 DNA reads TGTGCCAGCAGCGTAGGACAGGGTTACTACAATGGGCAGTTCTTC.